These T cell receptor beta chains were read from a single sample in a study of technical replicates of blood from a handful of donors. This table comes from immunoSEQ multiplex PCR, and its TCRdb copy is limited to in-frame clones, with some not included. The profile shows 55,000 to 75,000 clones, 92% of them singletons. Sequenced sample: T cells isolated from PBMCs. These receptors came from a human donor in good health. Both conserved end residues are part of each CDR3. The order of the fields is J gene, clone size, D gene, V gene, CDR3 DNA, CDR3 protein. A D gene is named only where the DNA matches it firmly. Only part of the rows carry a size: once, few, many, or a class if the clone is expanded.

TRBJ1-1	-	TRBD1	TRBV10-2	TGCGCCAGCAGTGGCCCTGAGACAGGGGGATACACTGAAGCTTTCTTT	CASSGPETGGYTEAFF
TRBJ2-7	-	-	TRBV15	TGTGCCACCAGCAGAGGAAGGGGGAACTCCTACGAGCAGTACTTC	CATSRGRGNSYEQYF
TRBJ1-3	-	TRBD1	TRBV2	TGTGCCAGCAGGGGGACAGAAATACTACAAGGAAACACCATATATTTT	CASRGTEILQGNTIYF
TRBJ2-5	once	-	TRBV15	TGTGCCACCAGCAGAATTTCCAGCCGGGGGGAGACCCAGTACTTC	CATSRISSRGETQYF
TRBJ1-2	-	-	TRBV9	TGTGCCAGCAGCCCAAGCGGGGTAGGGCCGGAATATGGCTACACCTTC	CASSPSGVGPEYGYTF
TRBJ2-7	-	TRBD1	TRBV6-8	TGTGCCAGAACCGGGACAGGGGGTATTGAGAACTACTACGAGCAGTACTTC	CARTGTGGIENYYEQYF
TRBJ1-4	-	TRBD1	TRBV28	TGTGCCAGCAGTAGAACAGGGGGTGGTGAAAAACTGTTTTTT	CASSRTGGGEKLFF
TRBJ1-4	-	-	TRBV30	TGTGCCTGGAGTGTACGGTACAATGAAAAACTGTTTTTT	CAWSVRYNEKLFF
TRBJ1-1	-	-	TRBV12-5	TGTGCTAGTGGTTTCATGAACACTGAAGCTTTCTTT	CASGFMNTEAFF
TRBJ1-3	-	TRBD1	TRBV10-3	TGTGCCATCAGCCGACAGGGAGCTGGAAACACCATATATTTT	CAISRQGAGNTIYF
TRBJ1-4	-	-	TRBV19	TGTGCCAGTAGTATAGTTCTTTCACCAGGAAAACTGTTTTTT	CASSIVLSPGKLFF
TRBJ1-5	-	-	TRBV19	TGTGCCAGTAGTATAACGGGCAGGGCCCGAGGCAATCAGCCCCAGCATTTT	CASSITGRARGNQPQHF
TRBJ1-2	-	-	TRBV19	TGTGCCAGTAGAGACACCAACTATGGCTACACCTTC	CASRDTNYGYTF
TRBJ2-5	-	-	TRBV30	TGTGCCTCAGGAAGGGAGACCCAGTACTTC	CASGRETQYF
TRBJ1-1	few	-	TRBV4-2	TGTGCCAGCAGCCAAGATCTCTCGACTGAAGCTTTCTTT	CASSQDLSTEAFF
TRBJ1-2	-	-	TRBV6-5	TGTGCCAGCAGTACAGGGTTGCGCTACACCTTC	CASSTGLRYTF
TRBJ1-5	-	TRBD1	TRBV5-6	TGTGCCAGCAGCATCGGACAGGGCAATCAGCCCCAGCATTTT	CASSIGQGNQPQHF
TRBJ2-1	-	-	TRBV4-2	TGTGCCAGCAGCCAAGAGCCGTCGTCGAGCGTCTACAATGAGCAGTTCTTC	CASSQEPSSSVYNEQFF
TRBJ2-1	-	TRBD2	TRBV7-9	TGTGCCAGCAGCTCACTAGCGGGAGAGGACAATGAGCAGTTCTTC	CASSSLAGEDNEQFF
TRBJ1-1	-	TRBD1	TRBV6-1	TGTGCCAGCAGTGAGTGGACAGGGGGCATTACCGTAGCTTTCTTT	CASSEWTGGITVAFF
TRBJ2-5	-	-	TRBV7-6	TGTGCCAGCAGCTTAGCGCGGTGGGAGACCCAGTACTTC	CASSLARWETQYF
TRBJ2-2	-	-	TRBV10-3	TGTGCCATCCGTCCTAACGGAGTCACCGGGGAGCTGTTTTTT	CAIRPNGVTGELFF
TRBJ2-1	-	TRBD2	TRBV5-4	TGTGCCAGCAGCTCCTCCGCTAGCGGTACCTACAATGAGCAGTTCTTC	CASSSSASGTYNEQFF
TRBJ2-7	-	TRBD2	TRBV4-1	TGCGCCAGCAGCCAAGTTATAGCGGGACGAACAACCTACGAGCAGTACTTC	CASSQVIAGRTTYEQYF
TRBJ1-4	-	-	TRBV5-4	TGTGCCAGCAGCCTACCAGGGGATGGTAATGAAAAACTGTTTTTT	CASSLPGDGNEKLFF
TRBJ2-2	once	-	TRBV7-3	TGTGCCAGCAGCCGAGAAAACACCGGGGAGCTGTTTTTT	CASSRENTGELFF
TRBJ2-2	-	TRBD2	TRBV30	TGTGCCTGGGTAGAAGCGGGAGGAGCCGGGGAGCTGTTTTTT	CAWVEAGGAGELFF
TRBJ1-1	-	TRBD1	TRBV19	TGTGCCAGTAGTGCCAAGACAGGGGTTGGCACTGAAGCTTTCTTT	CASSAKTGVGTEAFF
TRBJ2-7	few	-	TRBV9	TGTGCCAGCAGCGTAGGCCAGGCAACCTACGAGCAGTACTTC	CASSVGQATYEQYF
TRBJ2-7	-	-	TRBV6-5	TGTGCCAGCAGTTACAACGGAGGGAGAGACGAGCAGTACTTC	CASSYNGGRDEQYF